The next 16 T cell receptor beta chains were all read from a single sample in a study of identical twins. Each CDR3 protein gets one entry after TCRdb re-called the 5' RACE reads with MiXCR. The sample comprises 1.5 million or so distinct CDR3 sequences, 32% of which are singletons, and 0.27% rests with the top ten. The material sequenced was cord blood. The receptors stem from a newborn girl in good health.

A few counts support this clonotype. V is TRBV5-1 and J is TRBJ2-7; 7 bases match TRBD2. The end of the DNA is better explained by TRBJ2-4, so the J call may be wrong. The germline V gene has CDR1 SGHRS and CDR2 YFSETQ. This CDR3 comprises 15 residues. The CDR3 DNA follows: TGCGCCAGCAGCTTGGCGGGAGGACGCTTCGACATTCAGTACTTC. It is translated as CASSLAGGRFDIQYF.

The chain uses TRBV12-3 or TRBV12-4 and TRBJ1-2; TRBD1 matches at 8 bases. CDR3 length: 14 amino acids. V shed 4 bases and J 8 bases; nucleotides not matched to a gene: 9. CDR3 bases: TGTGCCAGCAGTTGGGGCAGGGGGCGTAGAGGCTACACCTTC. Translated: CASSWGRGRRGYTF.

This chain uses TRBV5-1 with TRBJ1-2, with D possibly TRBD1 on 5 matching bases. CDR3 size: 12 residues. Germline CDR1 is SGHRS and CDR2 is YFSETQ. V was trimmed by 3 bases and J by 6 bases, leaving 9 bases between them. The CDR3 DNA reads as TGCGCCAGCAGCTGGGACTTTGATGGCTACACCTTC. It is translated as CASSWDFDGYTF.

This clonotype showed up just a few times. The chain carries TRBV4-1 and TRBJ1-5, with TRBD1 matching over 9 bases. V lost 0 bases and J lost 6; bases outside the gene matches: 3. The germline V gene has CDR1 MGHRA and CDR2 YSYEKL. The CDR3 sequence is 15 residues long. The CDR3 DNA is TGCGCCAGCAGCCAAGAGGACAGGGGAGTTCAGCCCCAGCATTTT. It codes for CASSQEDRGVQPQHF.

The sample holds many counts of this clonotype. The CDR3: CASSGGPTDTQYF. Here the CDR3 DNA reads TGTGCCAGCAGCGGGGGCCCCACAGATACGCAGTATTTT. This chain joins TRBV3-1 and TRBJ2-3, with D possibly matching TRBD1 (6 bases). CDR3 length: 13 residues. V was pared by 5 bases and J by 2 bases, with 8 bases between. Germline assignment: CDR1 LGHDT and CDR2 YNNKEL (reference sequence).

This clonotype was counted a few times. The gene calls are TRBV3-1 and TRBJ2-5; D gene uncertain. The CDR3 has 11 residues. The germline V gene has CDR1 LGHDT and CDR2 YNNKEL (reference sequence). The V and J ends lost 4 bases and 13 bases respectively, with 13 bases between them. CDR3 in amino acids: CASSLDQIRYF. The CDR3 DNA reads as TGTGCCAGCAGCCTAGACCAGATTCGGTACTTC.

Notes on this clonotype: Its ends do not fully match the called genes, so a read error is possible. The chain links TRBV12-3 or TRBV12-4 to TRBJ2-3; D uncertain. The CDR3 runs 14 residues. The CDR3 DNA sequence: TGTGCCAGCACTTTAGGGATCCGGGCAGATACGCAGTATTTT. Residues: CASTLGIRADTQYF.

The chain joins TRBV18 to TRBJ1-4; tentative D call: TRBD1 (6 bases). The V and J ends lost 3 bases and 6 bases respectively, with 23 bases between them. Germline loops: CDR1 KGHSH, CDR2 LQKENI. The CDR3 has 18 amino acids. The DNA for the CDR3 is TGTGCCAGCTCACCGATTCTAATGCCACAGGGAAGCGATGAAAAACTGTTTTTT. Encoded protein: CASSPILMPQGSDEKLFF.

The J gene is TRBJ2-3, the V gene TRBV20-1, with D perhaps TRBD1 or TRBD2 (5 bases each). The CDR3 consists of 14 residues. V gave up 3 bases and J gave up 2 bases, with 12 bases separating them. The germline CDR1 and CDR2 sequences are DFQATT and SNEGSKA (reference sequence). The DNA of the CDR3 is TGCAGTGCTAGTCGGGACGGCTACACAGATACGCAGTATTTT. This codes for CSASRDGYTDTQYF.

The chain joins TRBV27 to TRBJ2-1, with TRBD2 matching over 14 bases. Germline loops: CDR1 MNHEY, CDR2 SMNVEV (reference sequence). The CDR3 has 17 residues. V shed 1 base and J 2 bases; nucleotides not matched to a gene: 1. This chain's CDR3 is CASSLWTSGRTYNEQFF. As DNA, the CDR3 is TGTGCCAGCAGTTTATGGACTAGCGGGAGGACCTACAATGAGCAGTTCTTC.

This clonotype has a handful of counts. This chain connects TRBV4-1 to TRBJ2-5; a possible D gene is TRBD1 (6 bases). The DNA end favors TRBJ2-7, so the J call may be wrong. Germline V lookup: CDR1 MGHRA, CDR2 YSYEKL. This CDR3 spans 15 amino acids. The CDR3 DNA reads TGCGCCAGCAGCCAACCCGGGACAAAAAAATACGAGCAGTACTTC. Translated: CASSQPGTKKYEQYF.

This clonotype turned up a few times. The CDR3 region has the DNA TGCGCCAGCAGTCGGGCCGTATTAAACAATGAGCAGTTCTTC. This gives the protein CASSRAVLNNEQFF. This chain links TRBV5-1 with TRBJ2-1; D unclear. From germline, CDR1 is SGHRS and CDR2 YFSETQ. The germline V and J ends were trimmed by 5 bases and 5 bases, with 14 bases remaining between them. The CDR3 spans 14 residues.

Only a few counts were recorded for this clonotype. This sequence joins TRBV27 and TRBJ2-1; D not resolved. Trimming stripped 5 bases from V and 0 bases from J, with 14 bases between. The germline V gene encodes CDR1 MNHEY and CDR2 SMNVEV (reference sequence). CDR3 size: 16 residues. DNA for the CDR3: TGTGCCAGCAGTCGACTCTTGTCCTTCTCCTACAATGAGCAGTTCTTC. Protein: CASSRLLSFSYNEQFF.

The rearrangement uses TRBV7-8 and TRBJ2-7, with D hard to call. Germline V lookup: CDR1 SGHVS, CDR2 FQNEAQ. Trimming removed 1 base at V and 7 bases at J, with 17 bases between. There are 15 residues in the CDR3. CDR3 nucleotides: TGTGCCAGCAGCTTAGGTTATGAGACCTACAATGAGCAGTACTTC. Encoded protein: CASSLGYETYNEQYF.

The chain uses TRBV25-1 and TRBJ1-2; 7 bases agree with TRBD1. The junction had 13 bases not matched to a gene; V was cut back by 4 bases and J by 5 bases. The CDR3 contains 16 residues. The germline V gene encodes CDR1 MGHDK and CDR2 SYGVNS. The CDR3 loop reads CASSAQGPLVDYGYTF. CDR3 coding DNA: TGTGCCAGCAGTGCACAGGGGCCCCTAGTGGATTATGGCTACACCTTC.

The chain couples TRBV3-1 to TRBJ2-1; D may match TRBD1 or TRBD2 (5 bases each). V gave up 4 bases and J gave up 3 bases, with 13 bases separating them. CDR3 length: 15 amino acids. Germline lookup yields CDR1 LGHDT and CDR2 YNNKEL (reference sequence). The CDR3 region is CASSPRGPRYNEQFF. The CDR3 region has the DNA TGTGCCAGCAGCCCAAGGGGACCCCGCTACAATGAGCAGTTCTTC.